These 16 T cell receptor beta chains share one sample of origin, sequenced in a study of identifying expanded T cells in peripheral blood. Profiling relied on immunoSEQ multiplex PCR, and the TCRdb table lists in-frame clones only, not all of them. The table records around 120,000 clones, roughly 80% of them present only once. The sequencing sample was made of blood. The receptors here all came from a person aged 18 to 75 in good health.

CDR3 coding DNA: TGTGCCAGCAGTGGGACACCTAACTATGGCTACACCTTC. Its protein product is CASSGTPNYGYTF. The rearrangement links TRBV6-6 to TRBJ1-2, with a weak D call TRBD1 (6 bases). CDR3 length: 13 residues. V lost 5 bases, J lost 0 bases, and 7 bases lay in between. CDR1 MNHNY and CDR2 SVGAGI come from the germline V gene (reference sequence).

The gene calls are TRBV4-3 and TRBJ2-7; no clear D gene. V lost 1 base to trimming and J lost 3 bases, with 7 bases between them. CDR1 is LGHNA and CDR2 is YSLEER in the germline V gene. The CDR3 is made up of 13 amino acids. This chain's CDR3 is CASSQGLHYEQYF. The CDR3 nucleotides are TGCGCCAGCAGCCAAGGGCTGCACTACGAGCAGTACTTC.

The chain couples TRBV27 to TRBJ1-1; 7 nucleotides align to TRBD1. V shed 6 bases, J shed 6 bases, and the junction held 10 bases outside the gene matches. Looked up from germline, CDR1 is MNHEY and CDR2 is SMNVEV (reference sequence). The CDR3 consists of 14 residues. The CDR3 DNA sequence: TGTGCCAGCAGCGTAGGGGGCCAGTCCGCTGAAGCTTTCTTT. The encoded protein is CASSVGGQSAEAFF.

This sequence joins TRBV5-1 and TRBJ2-2, with 7 bases lining up with TRBD1. V gave up 3 bases and J gave up 4 bases; unmatched junction bases: 9. The CDR3 runs to 16 residues. The germline gives CDR1 SGHRS, CDR2 YFSETQ. The CDR3 bases are TGCGCCAGCAGCTCGTCGCCTGGGACAGCCACCGGGGAGCTGTTTTTT. Protein product: CASSSSPGTATGELFF.

DNA of the CDR3: TGTGCCAGCAGCTTAGGAGGGGGATTCGACGAGCAGTACTTC. Its translation is CASSLGGGFDEQYF. The rearrangement joins TRBV7-9 to TRBJ2-7, with D possibly being TRBD1 (6 bases). CDR3 length: 14 amino acids. Trimming left V 1 base short and J 5 bases short, with 12 bases between. CDR1 and CDR2 (germline): SEHNR, FQNEAQ (reference sequence).

The J gene is TRBJ1-1, the V gene TRBV6-1, with D unresolved. Germline loops: CDR1 MNHNS, CDR2 SASEGT. The CDR3 has 12 amino acids. Trimming took off 0 bases at V and 5 bases at J, with 4 bases between the two ends. CDR3 region: CASSEAGTEAFF. As DNA, the CDR3 is TGTGCCAGCAGTGAAGCGGGGACTGAAGCTTTCTTT.

CDR3 sequence (DNA): TGTGCCAGCAGCTTAGACAGGAACACTGAAGCTTTCTTT. Translating gives CASSLDRNTEAFF. The gene calls are TRBV7-9 and TRBJ1-1; D call uncertain. Trimming left V 1 base short and J 1 base short, with 4 bases between. The CDR3 length is 13 residues. CDR1 and CDR2 (germline): SEHNR, FQNEAQ (reference sequence).

This clone was counted between two and nine times. The chain couples TRBV10-3 to TRBJ2-7; D is unresolved. Germline V gene data show CDR1 as ENHRY and CDR2 as SYGVKD. With 6 bases removed from V and 1 base from J, the gap between germline ends came to 7 bases. CDR3 size: 12 residues. The CDR3 here is CAISDGSYEQYF. CDR3 DNA sequence: TGTGCCATCAGCGACGGTTCCTACGAGCAGTACTTC.

The genes are TRBV21-1 and TRBJ1-1; the listed D gene, TRBD1, was not tested against the DNA. TRBV21-1 has pseudogene status. CDR3 length equals 15 residues. As DNA, the CDR3 is TGTGCCAGCAGCAGTATACAGGGGGCGGGCACTGAAGCTTTCTTT. Amino acids: CASSSIQGAGTEAFF.

The chain uses TRBV25-1 and TRBJ2-5; TRBD1 or TRBD2 may be the D gene (5 bases each). V was shortened by 2 bases and J by 4 bases, with 17 bases between the two germline ends. The CDR3 runs to 16 residues. The germline CDR1 and CDR2 sequences are MGHDK and SYGVNS. The CDR3 reads CASSEGGPILRETQYF. The CDR3, as DNA: TGTGCCAGCAGTGAAGGGGGACCGATTCTCAGAGAGACCCAGTACTTC.

The chain joins TRBV7-2 to TRBJ2-1, with D perhaps assigned TRBD1 or TRBD2 (6 bases each). Germline V lookup: CDR1 SGHTA, CDR2 FQGNSA. The CDR3 has 15 amino acids. The V gene lost 1 base and the J gene lost 7 bases, with 14 bases spanning the gap. The CDR3 is CASSLGQAGWNEQFF. CDR3 in DNA: TGTGCCAGCAGCTTAGGACAGGCGGGGTGGAATGAGCAGTTCTTC. Supplemented by reference TRBV7-2 and TRBJ2-1, the full variable domain reads GAGVSQSPSNKVTEKGKDVELRCDPISGHTALYWYRQSLGQGLEFLIYFQGNSAPDKSGLPSDRFSAERTGGSVSTLTIQRTQQEDSAVYLCASSLGQAGWNEQFFGPGTRLTVL.

This chain connects TRBV10-3 to TRBJ1-5; TRBD1 might be the D (6 bases). Germline V gene data show CDR1 as ENHRY and CDR2 as SYGVKD. This CDR3 region has 14 residues. The V and J ends lost 11 bases and 1 base respectively, with 15 bases between them. The CDR3, as DNA: TGTGCCGCTGCCGGGACAAACAGCAATCAGCCCCAGCATTTT. It codes for CAAAGTNSNQPQHF.

The V call is TRBV7-6, the J call TRBJ2-7, with D perhaps matching TRBD1 (5 bases). CDR3 length equals 14 residues. Germline CDR1 reads SGHVS; CDR2 reads FNYEAQ. With 5 bases removed from V and 0 bases from J, the gap between germline ends came to 11 bases. CDR3 in DNA: TGTGCCAGCAGCCTACAGGCTAACTCCTACGAGCAGTACTTC. It yields the protein CASSLQANSYEQYF.

The V gene is TRBV30, the J gene TRBJ1-2, with a tentative D call TRBD1 (5 bases). CDR3 length: 17 amino acids. Per germline, CDR1 GTSNPN and CDR2 SVGIG (reference sequence). Deletions cut 1 base from V and 4 bases from J, with 22 bases between. The CDR3 sequence: CAWSAFAGTGVTYGYTF. DNA of the CDR3: TGTGCCTGGAGTGCTTTCGCCGGGACCGGTGTTACCTATGGCTACACCTTC.

The chain couples TRBV2 to TRBJ1-1; possible D gene TRBD1, 6 bases. Germline V gives CDR1 SNHLY, CDR2 FYNNEI. Between the trimmed V and J ends, which lost 8 bases and 1 base, there was a span of 14 bases. This CDR3 region has 14 residues. DNA of the CDR3: TGTGCCAGCGGGGGGCCTACAGAGAACACTGAAGCTTTCTTT. Protein sequence: CASGGPTENTEAFF. The entire variable domain, with the rest obtained from reference TRBV2 and TRBJ1-1, is as follows: EPEVTQTPSHQVTQMGQEVILRCVPISNHLYFYWYRQILGQKVEFLVSFYNNEISEKSEIFDDQFSVERPDGSNFTLKIRSTKLEDSAMYFCASGGPTENTEAFFGQGTRLTVV.

This clone is a singleton in its sample. J is TRBJ2-1 and V is TRBV9; 7 bases match TRBD2. The CDR3 contains 15 residues. Germline V gene lookup returns CDR1 SGDLS and CDR2 YYNGEE. J gave up 6 bases and V 3 bases, and 9 bases lay outside the gene matches. This CDR3 is CASSASGAQPNEQFF. The CDR3 DNA sequence: TGTGCCAGCAGCGCGAGCGGGGCCCAACCCAATGAGCAGTTCTTC.